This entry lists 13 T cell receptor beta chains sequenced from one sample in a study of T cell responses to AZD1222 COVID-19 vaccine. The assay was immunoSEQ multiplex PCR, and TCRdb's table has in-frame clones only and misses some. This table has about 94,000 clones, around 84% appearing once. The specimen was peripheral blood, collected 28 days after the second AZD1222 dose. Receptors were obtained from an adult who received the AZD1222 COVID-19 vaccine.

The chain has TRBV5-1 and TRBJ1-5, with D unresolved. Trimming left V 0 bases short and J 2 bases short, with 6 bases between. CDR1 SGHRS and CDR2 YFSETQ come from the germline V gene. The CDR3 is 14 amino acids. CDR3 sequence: CASSLDAGNQPQHF. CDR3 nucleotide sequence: TGCGCCAGCAGCTTGGATGCGGGCAATCAGCCCCAGCATTTT.

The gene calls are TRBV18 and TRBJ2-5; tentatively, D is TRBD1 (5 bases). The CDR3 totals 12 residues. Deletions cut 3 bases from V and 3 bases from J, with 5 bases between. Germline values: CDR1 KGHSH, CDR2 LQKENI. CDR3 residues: CASSPTEETQYF. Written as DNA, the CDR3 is TGTGCCAGCTCACCGACAGAAGAGACCCAGTACTTC.

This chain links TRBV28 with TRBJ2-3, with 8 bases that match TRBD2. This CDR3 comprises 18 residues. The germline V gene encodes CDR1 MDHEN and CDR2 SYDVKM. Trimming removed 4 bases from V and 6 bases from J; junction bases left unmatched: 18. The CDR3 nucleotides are TGTGCCAGCAGTTCCCCTCGGGGGGGGTTGGGAGCCCGCGATACGCAGTATTTT. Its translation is CASSSPRGGLGARDTQYF.

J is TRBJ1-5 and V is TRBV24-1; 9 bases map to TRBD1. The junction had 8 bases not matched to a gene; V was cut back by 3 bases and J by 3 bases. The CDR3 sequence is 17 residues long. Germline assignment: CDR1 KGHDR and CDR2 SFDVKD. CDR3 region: CATSDATTGGHNQPQHF. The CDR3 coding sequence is TGTGCCACCAGTGATGCTACCACAGGGGGCCACAATCAGCCCCAGCATTTT.

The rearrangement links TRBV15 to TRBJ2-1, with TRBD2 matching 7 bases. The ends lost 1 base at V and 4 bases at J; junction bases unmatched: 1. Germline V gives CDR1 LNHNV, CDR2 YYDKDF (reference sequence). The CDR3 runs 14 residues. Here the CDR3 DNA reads TGTGCCACCAGCAGAGCGGGAGGTTACAATGAGCAGTTCTTC. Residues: CATSRAGGYNEQFF.

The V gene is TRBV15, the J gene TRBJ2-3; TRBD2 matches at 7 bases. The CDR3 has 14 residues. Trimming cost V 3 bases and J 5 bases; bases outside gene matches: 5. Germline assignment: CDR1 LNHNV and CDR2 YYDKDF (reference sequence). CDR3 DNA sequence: TGTGCCACCAGCAGGGGGGGGGAACGAGATACGCAGTATTTT. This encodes CATSRGGERDTQYF. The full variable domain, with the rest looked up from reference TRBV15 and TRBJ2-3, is DAMVIQNPRYQVTQFGKPVTLSCSQTLNHNVMYWYQQKSSQAPKLLFHYYDKDFNNEADTPDNFQSRRPNTSFCFLDIRSPGLGDTAMYLCATSRGGERDTQYFGPGTRLTVL.

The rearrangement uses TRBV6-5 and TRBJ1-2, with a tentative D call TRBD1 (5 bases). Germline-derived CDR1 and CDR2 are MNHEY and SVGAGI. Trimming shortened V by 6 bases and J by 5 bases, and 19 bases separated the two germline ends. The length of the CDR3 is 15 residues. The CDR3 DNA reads TGTGCCAGCAGAGCCCTCGAGAGGGGAGGGTATGGCTACACCTTC. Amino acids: CASRALERGGYGYTF.

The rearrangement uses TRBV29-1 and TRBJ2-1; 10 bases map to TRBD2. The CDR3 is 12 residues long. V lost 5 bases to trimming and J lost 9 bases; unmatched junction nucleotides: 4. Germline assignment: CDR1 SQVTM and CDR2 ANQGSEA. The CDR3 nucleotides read TGCAGCGTTCTAGCGGGGGTAGGTGAGCAGTTCTTC. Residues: CSVLAGVGEQFF.

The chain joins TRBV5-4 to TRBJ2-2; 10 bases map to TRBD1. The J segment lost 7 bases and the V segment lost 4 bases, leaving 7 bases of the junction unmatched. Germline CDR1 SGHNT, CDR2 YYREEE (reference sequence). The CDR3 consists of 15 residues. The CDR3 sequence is CASSRDRGRDGELFF. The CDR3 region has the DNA TGTGCCAGCAGCAGGGACAGGGGACGGGACGGGGAGCTGTTTTTT.

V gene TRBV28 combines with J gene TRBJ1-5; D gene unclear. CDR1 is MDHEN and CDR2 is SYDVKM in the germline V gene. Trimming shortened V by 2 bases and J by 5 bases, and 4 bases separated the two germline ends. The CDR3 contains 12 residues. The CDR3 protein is CASSLPDQPQHF. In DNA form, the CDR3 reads TGTGCCAGCAGTTTACCTGATCAGCCCCAGCATTTT.

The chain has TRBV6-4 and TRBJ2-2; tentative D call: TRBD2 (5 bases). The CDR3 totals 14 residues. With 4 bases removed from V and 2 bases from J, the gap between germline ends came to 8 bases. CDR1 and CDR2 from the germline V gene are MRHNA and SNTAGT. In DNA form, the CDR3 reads TGTGCCAGCAGTGCTAGCCCTAACACCGGGGAGCTGTTTTTT. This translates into CASSASPNTGELFF.

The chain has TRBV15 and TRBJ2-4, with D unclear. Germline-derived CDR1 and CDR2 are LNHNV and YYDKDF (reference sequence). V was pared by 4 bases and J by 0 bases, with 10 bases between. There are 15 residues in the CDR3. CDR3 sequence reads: CATSTLTLAKNIQYF. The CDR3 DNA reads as TGTGCCACCAGCACATTGACCTTAGCCAAAAACATTCAGTACTTC. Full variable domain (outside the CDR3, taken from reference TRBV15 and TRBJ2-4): DAMVIQNPRYQVTQFGKPVTLSCSQTLNHNVMYWYQQKSSQAPKLLFHYYDKDFNNEADTPDNFQSRRPNTSFCFLDIRSPGLGDTAMYLCATSTLTLAKNIQYFGAGTRLSVL.

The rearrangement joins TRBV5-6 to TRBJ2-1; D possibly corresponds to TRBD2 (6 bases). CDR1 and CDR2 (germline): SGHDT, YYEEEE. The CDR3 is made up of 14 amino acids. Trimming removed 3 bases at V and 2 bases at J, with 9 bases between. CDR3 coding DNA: TGTGCCAGCAGCTCTGGACTAACCTACAATGAGCAGTTCTTC. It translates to CASSSGLTYNEQFF.